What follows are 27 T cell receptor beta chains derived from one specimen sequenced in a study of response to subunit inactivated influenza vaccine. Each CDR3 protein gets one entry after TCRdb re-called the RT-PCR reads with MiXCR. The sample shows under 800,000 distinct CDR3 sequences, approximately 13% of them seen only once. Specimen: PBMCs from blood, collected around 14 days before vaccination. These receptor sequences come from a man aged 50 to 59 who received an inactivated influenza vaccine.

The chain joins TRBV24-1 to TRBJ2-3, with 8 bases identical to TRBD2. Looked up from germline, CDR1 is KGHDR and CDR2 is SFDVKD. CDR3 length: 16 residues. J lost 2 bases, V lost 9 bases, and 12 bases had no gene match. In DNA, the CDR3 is TGTGCCACCGGGACGGGGGGGCTGCAGATCACAGATACGCAGTATTTT. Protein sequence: CATGTGGLQITDTQYF.

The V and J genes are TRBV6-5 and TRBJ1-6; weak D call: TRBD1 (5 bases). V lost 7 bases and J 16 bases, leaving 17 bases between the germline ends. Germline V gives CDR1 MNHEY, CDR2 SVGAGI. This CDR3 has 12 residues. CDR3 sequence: CASTQAGDALHF. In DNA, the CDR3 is TGTGCCAGCACCCAGGCGGGGGACGCTCTCCACTTT.

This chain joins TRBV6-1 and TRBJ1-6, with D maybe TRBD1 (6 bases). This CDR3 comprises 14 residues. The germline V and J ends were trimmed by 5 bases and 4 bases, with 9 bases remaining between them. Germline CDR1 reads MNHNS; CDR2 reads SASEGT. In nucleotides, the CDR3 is TGTGCCAGCAGTACCGGACAGTATAATTCACCCCTCCACTTT. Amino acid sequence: CASSTGQYNSPLHF.

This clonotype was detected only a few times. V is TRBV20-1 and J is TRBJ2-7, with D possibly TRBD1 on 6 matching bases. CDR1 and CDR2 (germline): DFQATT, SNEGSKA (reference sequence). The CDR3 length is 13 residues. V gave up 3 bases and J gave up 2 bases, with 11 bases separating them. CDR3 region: CSASWQGPYEQYF. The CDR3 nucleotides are TGCAGTGCTAGTTGGCAGGGGCCCTACGAGCAGTACTTC.

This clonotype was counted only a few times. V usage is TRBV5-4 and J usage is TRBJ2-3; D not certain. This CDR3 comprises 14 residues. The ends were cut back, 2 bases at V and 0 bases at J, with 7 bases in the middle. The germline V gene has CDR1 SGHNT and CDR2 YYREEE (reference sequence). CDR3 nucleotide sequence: TGTGCCAGCAGCTTCCACGGAAGCACAGATACGCAGTATTTT. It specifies CASSFHGSTDTQYF. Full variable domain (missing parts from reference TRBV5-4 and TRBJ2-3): ETGVTQSPTHLIKTRGQQVTLRCSSQSGHNTVSWYQQALGQGPQFIFQYYREEENGRGNFPPRFSGLQFPNYSSELNVNALELDDSALYLCASSFHGSTDTQYFGPGTRLTVL.

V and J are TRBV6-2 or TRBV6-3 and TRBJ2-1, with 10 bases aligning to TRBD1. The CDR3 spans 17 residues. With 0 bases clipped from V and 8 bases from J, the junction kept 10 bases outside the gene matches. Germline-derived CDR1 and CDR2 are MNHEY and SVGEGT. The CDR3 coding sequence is TGTGCCAGCAGTTACTCCGGGACAGGGGTTTCATGGGATGAGCAGTTCTTC. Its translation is CASSYSGTGVSWDEQFF.

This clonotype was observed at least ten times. CDR3 loop: CSAEKGRYEQYF. As DNA, the CDR3 is TGCAGTGCGGAGAAGGGGCGCTACGAGCAGTACTTC. This sequence joins TRBV20-1 and TRBJ2-7, with D perhaps matching TRBD1 (5 bases). Trimming cost V 6 bases and J 3 bases, with 12 bases left between them. The V gene's germline CDR1 is DFQATT and CDR2 SNEGSKA (reference sequence). CDR3 size: 12 residues.

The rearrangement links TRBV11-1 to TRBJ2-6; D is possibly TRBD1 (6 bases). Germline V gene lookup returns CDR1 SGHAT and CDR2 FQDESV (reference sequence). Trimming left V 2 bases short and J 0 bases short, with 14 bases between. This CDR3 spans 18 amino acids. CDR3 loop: CASSLKVGGFSGANVLTF. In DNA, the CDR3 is TGTGCCAGCAGCTTAAAAGTAGGGGGTTTCTCTGGGGCCAACGTCCTGACTTTC.

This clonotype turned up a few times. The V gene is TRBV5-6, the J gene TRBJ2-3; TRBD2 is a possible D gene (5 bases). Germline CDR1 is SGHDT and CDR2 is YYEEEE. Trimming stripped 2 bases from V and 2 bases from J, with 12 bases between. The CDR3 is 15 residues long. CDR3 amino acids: CASSLQSSITDTQYF. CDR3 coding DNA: TGTGCCAGCAGCTTACAGTCTAGCATCACAGATACGCAGTATTTT.

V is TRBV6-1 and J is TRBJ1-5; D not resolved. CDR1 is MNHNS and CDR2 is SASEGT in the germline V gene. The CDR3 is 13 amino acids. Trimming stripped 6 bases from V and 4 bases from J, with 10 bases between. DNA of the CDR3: TGTGCCAGCAGGGGTGGGTTAAATCAGCCCCAGCATTTT. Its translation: CASRGGLNQPQHF.

The CDR3 reads CASSSPGRVIDEQYF. The CDR3 coding sequence is TGTGCCAGCAGTTCCCCGGGCAGGGTCATAGACGAGCAGTACTTC. The chain has TRBV28 and TRBJ2-7; possibly TRBD1 for D (5 bases). The CDR3 runs 15 residues. V shed 4 bases and J shed 5 bases, with 18 bases lying between them. Per germline, CDR1 MDHEN and CDR2 SYDVKM. Full variable domain (outside the CDR3, taken from reference TRBV28 and TRBJ2-7): DVKVTQSSRYLVKRTGEKVFLECVQDMDHENMFWYRQDPGLGLRLIYFSYDVKMKEKGDIPEGYSVSREKKERFSLILESASTNQTSMYLCASSSPGRVIDEQYFGPGTRLTVT.

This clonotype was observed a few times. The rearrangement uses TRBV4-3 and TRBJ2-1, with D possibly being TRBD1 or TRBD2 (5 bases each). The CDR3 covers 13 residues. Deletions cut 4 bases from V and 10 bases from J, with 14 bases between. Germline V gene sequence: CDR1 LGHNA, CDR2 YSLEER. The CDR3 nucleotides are TGCGCCAGCAGCCGGGAGAGGAACAGGGAGCAGTTCTTC. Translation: CASSRERNREQFF.

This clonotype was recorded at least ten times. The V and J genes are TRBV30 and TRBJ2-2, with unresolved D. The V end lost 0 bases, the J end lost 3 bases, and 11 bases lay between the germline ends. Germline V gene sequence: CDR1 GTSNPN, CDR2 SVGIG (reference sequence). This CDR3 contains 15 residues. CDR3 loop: CAWSVVWPYTGELFF. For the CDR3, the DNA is TGTGCCTGGAGTGTCGTCTGGCCCTACACCGGGGAGCTGTTTTTT.

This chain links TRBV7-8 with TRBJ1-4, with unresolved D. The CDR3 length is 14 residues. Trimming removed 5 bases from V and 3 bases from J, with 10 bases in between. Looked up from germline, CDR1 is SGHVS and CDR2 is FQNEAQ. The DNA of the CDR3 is TGTGCCAGCAGCCGGACCTGGTCTAATGAAAAACTGTTTTTT. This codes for CASSRTWSNEKLFF.

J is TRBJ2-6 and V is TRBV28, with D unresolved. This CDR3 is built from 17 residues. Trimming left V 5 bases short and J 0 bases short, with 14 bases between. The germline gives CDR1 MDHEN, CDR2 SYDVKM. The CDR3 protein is CASSAIATDSGANVLTF. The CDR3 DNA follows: TGTGCCAGCAGTGCAATCGCTACTGACTCTGGGGCCAACGTCCTGACTTTC.

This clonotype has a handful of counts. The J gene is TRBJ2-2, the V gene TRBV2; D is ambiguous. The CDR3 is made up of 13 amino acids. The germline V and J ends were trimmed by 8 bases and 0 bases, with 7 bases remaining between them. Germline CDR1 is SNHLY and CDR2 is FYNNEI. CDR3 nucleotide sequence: TGTGCCAGCTTGACCGCGAACACCGGGGAGCTGTTTTTT. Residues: CASLTANTGELFF. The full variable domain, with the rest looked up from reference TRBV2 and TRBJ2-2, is EPEVTQTPSHQVTQMGQEVILRCVPISNHLYFYWYRQILGQKVEFLVSFYNNEISEKSEIFDDQFSVERPDGSNFTLKIRSTKLEDSAMYFCASLTANTGELFFGEGSRLTVL.

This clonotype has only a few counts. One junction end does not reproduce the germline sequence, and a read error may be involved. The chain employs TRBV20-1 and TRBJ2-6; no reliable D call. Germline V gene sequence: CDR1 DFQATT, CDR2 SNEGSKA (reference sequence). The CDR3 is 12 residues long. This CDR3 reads CASHSGANVLTF. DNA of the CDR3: TGTGCATCACACTCTGGGGCCAACGTCCTGACTTTC.

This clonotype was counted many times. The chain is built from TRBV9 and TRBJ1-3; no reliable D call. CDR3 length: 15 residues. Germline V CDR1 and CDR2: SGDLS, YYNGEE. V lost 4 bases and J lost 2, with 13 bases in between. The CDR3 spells CASSPGTGTGNTIYF. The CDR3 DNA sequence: TGTGCCAGCAGCCCCGGTACGGGGACTGGAAACACCATATATTTT.

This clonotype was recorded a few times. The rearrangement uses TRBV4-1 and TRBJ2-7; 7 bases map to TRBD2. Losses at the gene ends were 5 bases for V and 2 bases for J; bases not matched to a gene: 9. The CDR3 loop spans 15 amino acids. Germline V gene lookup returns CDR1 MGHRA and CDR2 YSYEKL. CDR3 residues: CASSARWRGTYEQYF. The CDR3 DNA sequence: TGCGCCAGCAGCGCCCGGTGGCGGGGGACCTACGAGCAGTACTTC.

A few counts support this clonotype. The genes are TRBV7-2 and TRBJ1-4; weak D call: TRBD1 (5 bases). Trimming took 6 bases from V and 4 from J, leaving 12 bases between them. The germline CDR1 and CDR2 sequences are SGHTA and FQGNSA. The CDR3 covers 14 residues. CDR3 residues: CASSGTAVNEKLFF. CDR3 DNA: TGTGCCAGCAGTGGGACGGCGGTTAATGAAAAACTGTTTTTT.

The CDR3 spells CATSRDLGVSYNEQFF. In nucleotides, the CDR3 is TGTGCCACCAGCAGAGATTTGGGAGTCTCCTACAATGAGCAGTTCTTC. The chain uses TRBV15 and TRBJ2-1; D perhaps matches TRBD2 (5 bases). CDR1 and CDR2 (germline): LNHNV, YYDKDF (reference sequence). The CDR3 runs to 16 residues. V was clipped by 0 bases and J by 0 bases, with 9 bases between them. The full variable domain, in which reference TRBV15 and TRBJ2-1 provide the parts outside the CDR3, is DAMVIQNPRYQVTQFGKPVTLSCSQTLNHNVMYWYQQKSSQAPKLLFHYYDKDFNNEADTPDNFQSRRPNTSFCFLDIRSPGLGDTAMYLCATSRDLGVSYNEQFFGPGTRLTVL.

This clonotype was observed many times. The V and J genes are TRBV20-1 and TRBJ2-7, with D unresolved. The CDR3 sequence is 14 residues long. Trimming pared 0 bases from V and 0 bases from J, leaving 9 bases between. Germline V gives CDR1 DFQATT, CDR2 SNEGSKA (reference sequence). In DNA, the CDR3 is TGCAGTGCTAGAGAAGGTTGGGACTCCTACGAGCAGTACTTC. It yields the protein CSAREGWDSYEQYF.

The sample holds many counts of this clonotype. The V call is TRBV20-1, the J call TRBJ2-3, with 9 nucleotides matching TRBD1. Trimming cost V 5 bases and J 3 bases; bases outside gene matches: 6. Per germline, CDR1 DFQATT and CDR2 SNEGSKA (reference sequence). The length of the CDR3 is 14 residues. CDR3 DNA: TGCAGTGCTTCAGGGACAGGGCAGACAGATACGCAGTATTTT. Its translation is CSASGTGQTDTQYF.

The CDR3 DNA is TGTGCCAGCACCCCTATCCGGGACAGGGGGTACAATGAGCAGTTCTTC. As protein: CASTPIRDRGYNEQFF. This chain joins TRBV28 and TRBJ2-1; 11 nucleotides line up with TRBD1. The germline V gene encodes CDR1 MDHEN and CDR2 SYDVKM. Trimming cost V 7 bases and J 4 bases; bases outside gene matches: 9. The CDR3 totals 16 residues.

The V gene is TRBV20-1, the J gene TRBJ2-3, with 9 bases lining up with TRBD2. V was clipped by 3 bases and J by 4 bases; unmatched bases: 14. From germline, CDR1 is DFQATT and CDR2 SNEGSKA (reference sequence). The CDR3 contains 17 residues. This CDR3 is CSASNSAGGTLADTQYF. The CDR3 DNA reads TGCAGTGCTAGCAATTCAGCGGGGGGTACCCTCGCAGATACGCAGTATTTT.

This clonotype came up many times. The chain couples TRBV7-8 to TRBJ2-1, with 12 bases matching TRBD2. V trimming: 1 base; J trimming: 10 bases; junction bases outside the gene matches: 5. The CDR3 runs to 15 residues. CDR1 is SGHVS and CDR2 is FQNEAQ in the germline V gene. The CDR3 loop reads CASSLEQLAGGEQFF. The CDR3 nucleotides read TGTGCCAGCAGCTTAGAGCAACTAGCGGGAGGCGAGCAGTTCTTC.

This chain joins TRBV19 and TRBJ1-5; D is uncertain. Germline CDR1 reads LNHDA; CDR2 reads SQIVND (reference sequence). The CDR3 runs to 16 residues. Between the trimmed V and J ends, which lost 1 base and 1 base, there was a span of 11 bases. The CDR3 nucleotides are TGTGCCAGTAGTATAGGGCACACACTAAGCAATCAGCCCCAGCATTTT. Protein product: CASSIGHTLSNQPQHF. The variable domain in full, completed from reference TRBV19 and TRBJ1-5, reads DGGITQSPKYLFRKEGQNVTLSCEQNLNHDAMYWYRQDPGQGLRLIYYSQIVNDFQKGDIAEGYSVSREKKESFPLTVTSAQKNPTAFYLCASSIGHTLSNQPQHFGDGTRLSIL.